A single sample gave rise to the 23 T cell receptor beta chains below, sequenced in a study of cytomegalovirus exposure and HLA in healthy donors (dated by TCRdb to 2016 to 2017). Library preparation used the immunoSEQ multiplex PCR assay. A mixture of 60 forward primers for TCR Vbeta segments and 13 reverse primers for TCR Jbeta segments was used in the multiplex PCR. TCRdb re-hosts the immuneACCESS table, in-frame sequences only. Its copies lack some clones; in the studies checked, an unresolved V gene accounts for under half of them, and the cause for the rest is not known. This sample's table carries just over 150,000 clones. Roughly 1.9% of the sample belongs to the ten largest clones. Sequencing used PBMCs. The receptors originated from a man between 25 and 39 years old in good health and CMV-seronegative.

The CDR3 bases are TGTGCCAGCAGCTTAGATAGGAACACTGAAGCTTTCTTT. It specifies CASSLDRNTEAFF. The rearrangement uses TRBV11-3 and TRBJ1-1; D remains unclear. Trimming shortened V by 0 bases and J by 1 base, and 3 bases separated the two germline ends. This CDR3 is built from 13 residues. The germline gives CDR1 SGHNT, CDR2 YENEEA.

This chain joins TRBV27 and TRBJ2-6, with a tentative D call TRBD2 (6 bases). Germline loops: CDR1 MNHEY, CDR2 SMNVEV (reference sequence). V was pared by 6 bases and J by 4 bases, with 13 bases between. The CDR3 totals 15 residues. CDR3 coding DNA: TGTGCCAGCAGCAGGAGGGGCTCCGGGGCCAACGTCCTGACTTTC. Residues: CASSRRGSGANVLTF. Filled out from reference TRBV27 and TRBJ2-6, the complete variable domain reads EAQVTQNPRYLITVTGKKLTVTCSQNMNHEYMSWYRQDPGLGLRQIYYSMNVEVTDKGDVPEGYKVSRKEKRNFPLILESPSPNQTSLYFCASSRRGSGANVLTFGAGSRLTVL.

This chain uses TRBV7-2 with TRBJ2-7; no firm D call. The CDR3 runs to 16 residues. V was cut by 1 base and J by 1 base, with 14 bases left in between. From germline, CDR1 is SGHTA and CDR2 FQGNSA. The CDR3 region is CASSLVRGRDSYEQYF. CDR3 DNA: TGTGCCAGCAGCTTAGTACGTGGTCGAGATTCCTACGAGCAGTACTTC.

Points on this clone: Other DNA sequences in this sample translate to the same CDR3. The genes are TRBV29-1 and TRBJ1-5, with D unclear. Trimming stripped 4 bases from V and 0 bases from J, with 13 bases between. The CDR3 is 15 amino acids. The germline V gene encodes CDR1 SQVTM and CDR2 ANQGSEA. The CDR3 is CSVVETAHSNQPQHF. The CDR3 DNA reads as TGCAGCGTTGTGGAGACGGCTCATAGCAATCAGCCCCAGCATTTT. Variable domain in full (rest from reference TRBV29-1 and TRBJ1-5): SAVISQKPSRDICQRGTSLTIQCQVDSQVTMMFWYRQQPGQSLTLIATANQGSEATYESGFVIDKFPISRPNLTFSTLTVSNMSPEDSSIYLCSVVETAHSNQPQHFGDGTRLSIL.

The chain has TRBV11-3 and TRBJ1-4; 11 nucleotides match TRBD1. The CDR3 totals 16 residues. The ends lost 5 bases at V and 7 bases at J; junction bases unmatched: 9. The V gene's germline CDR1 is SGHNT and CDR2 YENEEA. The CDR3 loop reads CASSARTGGIGEKLFF. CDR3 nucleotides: TGTGCCAGCAGCGCCCGGACAGGGGGCATAGGTGAAAAACTGTTTTTT.

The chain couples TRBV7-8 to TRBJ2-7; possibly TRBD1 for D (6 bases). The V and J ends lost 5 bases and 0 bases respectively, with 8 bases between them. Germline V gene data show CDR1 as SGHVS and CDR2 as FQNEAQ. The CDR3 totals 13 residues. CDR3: CASSGGHSYEQYF. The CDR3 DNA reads TGTGCCAGCAGCGGGGGCCACTCCTACGAGCAGTACTTC.

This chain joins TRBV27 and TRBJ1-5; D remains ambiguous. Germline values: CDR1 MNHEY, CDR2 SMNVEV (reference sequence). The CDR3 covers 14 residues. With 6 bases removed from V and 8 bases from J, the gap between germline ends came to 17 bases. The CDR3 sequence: CASSLIKGREPQHF. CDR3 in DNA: TGTGCCAGCAGCCTTATTAAAGGGAGGGAGCCCCAGCATTTT.

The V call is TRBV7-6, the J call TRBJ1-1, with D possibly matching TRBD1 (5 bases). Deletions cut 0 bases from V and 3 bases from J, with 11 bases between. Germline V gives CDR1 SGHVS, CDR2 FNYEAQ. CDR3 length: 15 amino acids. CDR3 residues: CASSLASGGDTEAFF. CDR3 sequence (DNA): TGTGCCAGCAGCTTAGCCTCGGGGGGTGACACTGAAGCTTTCTTT.

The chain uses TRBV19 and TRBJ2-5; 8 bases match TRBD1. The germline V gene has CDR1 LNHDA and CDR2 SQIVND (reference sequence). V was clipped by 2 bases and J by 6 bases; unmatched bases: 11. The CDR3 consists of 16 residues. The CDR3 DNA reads TGTGCCAGTAGTATAAGTTGGGACAGGAACTTGAAGACCCAGTACTTC. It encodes CASSISWDRNLKTQYF.

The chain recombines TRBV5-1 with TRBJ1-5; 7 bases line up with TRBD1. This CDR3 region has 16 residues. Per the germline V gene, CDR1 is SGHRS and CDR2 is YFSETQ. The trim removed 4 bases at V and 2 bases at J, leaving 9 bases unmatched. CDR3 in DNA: TGCGCCAGCAGCCCGGGGACAGTCGGAGGCAATCAGCCCCAGCATTTT. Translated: CASSPGTVGGNQPQHF.

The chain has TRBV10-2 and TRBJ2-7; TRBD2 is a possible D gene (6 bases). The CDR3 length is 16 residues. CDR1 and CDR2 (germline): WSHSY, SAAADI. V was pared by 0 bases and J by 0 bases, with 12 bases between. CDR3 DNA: TGCGCCAGCAGTGAGTCCAGGGACTTCCCCTCCTACGAGCAGTACTTC. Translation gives CASSESRDFPSYEQYF.

CDR3 amino acids: CASSNPDSIYEQYF. CDR3 DNA sequence: TGTGCCAGCAGTAACCCGGACAGTATCTACGAGCAGTACTTC. The rearrangement uses TRBV28 and TRBJ2-7, with a possible D match to TRBD1 (6 bases). In germline, CDR1 is MDHEN, CDR2 SYDVKM. CDR3 length: 14 amino acids. The V end was cut by 5 bases, the J end by 3 bases, with 14 bases between. The entire variable domain, with the rest obtained from reference TRBV28 and TRBJ2-7, is as follows: DVKVTQSSRYLVKRTGEKVFLECVQDMDHENMFWYRQDPGLGLRLIYFSYDVKMKEKGDIPEGYSVSREKKERFSLILESASTNQTSMYLCASSNPDSIYEQYFGPGTRLTVT.

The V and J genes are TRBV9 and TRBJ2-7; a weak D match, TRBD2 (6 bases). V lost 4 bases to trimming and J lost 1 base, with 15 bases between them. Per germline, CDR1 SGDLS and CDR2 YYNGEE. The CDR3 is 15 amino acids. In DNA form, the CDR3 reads TGTGCCAGCAGCCCCTCGGGCGGGAAATCCTACGAGCAGTACTTC. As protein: CASSPSGGKSYEQYF.

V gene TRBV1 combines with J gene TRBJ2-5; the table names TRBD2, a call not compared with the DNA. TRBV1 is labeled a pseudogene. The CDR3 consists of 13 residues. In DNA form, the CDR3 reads TGCACCAGCAGCCAAGACGCGTTGGAGACCCAGTACTTC. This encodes CTSSQDALETQYF.

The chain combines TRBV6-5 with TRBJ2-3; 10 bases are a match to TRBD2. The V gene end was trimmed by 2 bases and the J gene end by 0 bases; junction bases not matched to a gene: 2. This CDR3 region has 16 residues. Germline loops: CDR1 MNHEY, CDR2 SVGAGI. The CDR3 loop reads CASSYVSGGSTDTQYF. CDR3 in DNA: TGTGCCAGCAGTTACGTTAGCGGGGGGAGCACAGATACGCAGTATTTT.

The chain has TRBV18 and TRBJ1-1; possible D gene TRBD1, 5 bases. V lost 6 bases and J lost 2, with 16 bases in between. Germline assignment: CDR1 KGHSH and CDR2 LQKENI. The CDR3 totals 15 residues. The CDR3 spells CASSPPTAPNTEAFF. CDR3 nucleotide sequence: TGTGCCAGCTCTCCCCCGACAGCACCAAACACTGAAGCTTTCTTT.

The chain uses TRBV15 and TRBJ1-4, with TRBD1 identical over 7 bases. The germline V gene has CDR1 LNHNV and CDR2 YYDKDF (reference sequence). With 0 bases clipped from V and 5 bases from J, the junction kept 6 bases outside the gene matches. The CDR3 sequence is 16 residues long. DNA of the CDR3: TGTGCCACCAGCAGAGATCAAGGGGGCTGGAATGAAAAACTGTTTTTT. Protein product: CATSRDQGGWNEKLFF. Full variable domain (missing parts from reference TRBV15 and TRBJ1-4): DAMVIQNPRYQVTQFGKPVTLSCSQTLNHNVMYWYQQKSSQAPKLLFHYYDKDFNNEADTPDNFQSRRPNTSFCFLDIRSPGLGDTAMYLCATSRDQGGWNEKLFFGSGTQLSVL.

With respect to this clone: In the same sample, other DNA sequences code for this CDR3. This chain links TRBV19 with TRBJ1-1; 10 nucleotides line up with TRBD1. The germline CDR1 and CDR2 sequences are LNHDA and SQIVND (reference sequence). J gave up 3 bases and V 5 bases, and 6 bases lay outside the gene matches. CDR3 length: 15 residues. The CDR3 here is CASSFRTGGYTEAFF. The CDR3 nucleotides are TGTGCCAGTAGTTTCCGGACAGGGGGTTACACTGAAGCTTTCTTT.

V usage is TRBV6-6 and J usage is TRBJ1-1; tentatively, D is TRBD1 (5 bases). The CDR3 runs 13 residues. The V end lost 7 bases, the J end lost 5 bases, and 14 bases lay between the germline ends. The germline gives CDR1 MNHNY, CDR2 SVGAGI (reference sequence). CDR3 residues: CASKLVGGTEAFF. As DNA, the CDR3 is TGTGCCAGCAAACTCGTCGGGGGAACTGAAGCTTTCTTT.

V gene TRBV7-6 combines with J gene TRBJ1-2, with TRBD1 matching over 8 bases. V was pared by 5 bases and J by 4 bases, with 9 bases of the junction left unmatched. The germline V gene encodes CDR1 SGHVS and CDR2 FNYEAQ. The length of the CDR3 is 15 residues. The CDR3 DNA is TGTGCCAGCAGCCCAGGGGGCGGATTTAGCTATGGCTACACCTTC. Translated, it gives CASSPGGGFSYGYTF. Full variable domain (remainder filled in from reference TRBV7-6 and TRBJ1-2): GAGVSQSPRYKVTKRGQDVALRCDPISGHVSLYWYRQALGQGPEFLTYFNYEAQQDKSGLPNDRFSAERPEGSISTLTIQRTEQRDSAMYRCASSPGGGFSYGYTFGSGTRLTVV.

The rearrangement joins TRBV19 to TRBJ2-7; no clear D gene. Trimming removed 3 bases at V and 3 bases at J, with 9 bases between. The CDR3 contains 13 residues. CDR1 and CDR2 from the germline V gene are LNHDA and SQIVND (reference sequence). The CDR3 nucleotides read TGTGCCAGTAGTATTGGAGTCCACTACGAGCAGTACTTC. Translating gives CASSIGVHYEQYF.

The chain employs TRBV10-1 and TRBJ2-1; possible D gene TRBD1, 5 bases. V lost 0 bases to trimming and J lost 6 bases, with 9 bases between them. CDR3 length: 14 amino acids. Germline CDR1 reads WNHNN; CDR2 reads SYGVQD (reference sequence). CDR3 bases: TGCGCCAGCAGTGAGTCAGGGGAAGGCAATGAGCAGTTCTTC. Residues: CASSESGEGNEQFF.

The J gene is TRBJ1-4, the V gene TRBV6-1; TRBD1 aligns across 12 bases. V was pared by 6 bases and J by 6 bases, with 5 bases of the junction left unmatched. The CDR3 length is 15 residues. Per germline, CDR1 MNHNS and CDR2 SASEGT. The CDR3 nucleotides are TGTGCCAGCAGAAGGGGACAGGGGGCGGATGAAAAACTGTTTTTT. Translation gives CASRRGQGADEKLFF.